Sequencing of this T cell receptor beta chain was carried out in a study of T cell changes during pregnancy in multiple sclerosis. This table comes from immunoSEQ multiplex PCR, and its TCRdb copy is limited to in-frame clones, with some not included. The sample has around 30,000 clones; 85% to 90% are singletons. The J segment lost 13 bases and the V segment lost 6 bases, leaving 19 bases of the junction unmatched. The CDR3 spans 17 residues. The germline gives CDR1 SNHLY, CDR2 FYNNEI. The rearrangement joins TRBV2 to TRBJ2-1; the match to TRBD2 covers 12 bases. Source: CD8+ T cells from peripheral blood mononuclear cells, taken in the second trimester of pregnancy. The source is a female donor with multiple sclerosis, enrolled in a pregnancy study. This CDR3 is CASSPPLTSGGSADQFF. The CDR3 nucleotides read TGTGCCAGCAGCCCCCCATTGACTAGCGGGGGATCCGCCGATCAGTTCTTC.